The clone carrying this T cell receptor beta chain showed up just once. What it binds is not known. The PCR made use of 60 Vbeta and 13 Jbeta primers. Method: immunoSEQ multiplex PCR; TCRdb's copy keeps in-frame clones and lacks some. This table holds around 170,000 clones, around 72% found once. This record belongs to a study of cytomegalovirus exposure and HLA in healthy donors. Study results and limitations: In a later analysis, TCR beta V- and J-gene trimming was associated with a missense DCLRE1C variant. In a later analysis, TCR association rates varied by HLA locus: DRB1 most, HLA-C fewest.

CDR3 length: 14 amino acids. V dropped 4 bases and J dropped 1 base, with 10 bases sitting between them. CDR1 SGHDN and CDR2 FVKESK come from the germline V gene. Sequenced material: PBMCs. This TCR derives from a woman between 50 and 59 years old in good health and CMV-seropositive. The chain carries TRBV14 and TRBJ1-1; TRBD1 might be the D (5 bases). The CDR3 region is CASSPDIWNTEAFF. The CDR3 DNA is TGTGCCAGCAGCCCGGACATCTGGAACACTGAAGCTTTCTTT.